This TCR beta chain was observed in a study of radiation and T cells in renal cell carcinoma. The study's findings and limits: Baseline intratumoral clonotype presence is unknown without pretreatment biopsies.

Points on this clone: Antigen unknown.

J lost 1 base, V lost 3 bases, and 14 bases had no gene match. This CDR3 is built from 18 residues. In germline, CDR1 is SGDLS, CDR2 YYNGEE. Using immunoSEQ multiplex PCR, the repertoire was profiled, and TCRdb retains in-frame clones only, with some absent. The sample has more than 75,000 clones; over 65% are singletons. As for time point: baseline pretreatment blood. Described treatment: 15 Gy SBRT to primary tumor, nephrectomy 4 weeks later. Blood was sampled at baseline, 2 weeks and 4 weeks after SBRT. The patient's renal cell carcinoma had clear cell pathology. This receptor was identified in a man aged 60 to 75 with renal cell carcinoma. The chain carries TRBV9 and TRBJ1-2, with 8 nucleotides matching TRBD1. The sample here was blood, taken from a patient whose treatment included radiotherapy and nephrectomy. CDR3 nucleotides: TGTGCCAGCAGCGCCGCCGGGACAGGATATATGAATAACTATGGCTACACCTTC. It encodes CASSAAGTGYMNNYGYTF.